A selection of T cell receptor beta chains follows, all from one sample in a study of blood T cell repertoires in COVID-19. Sequenced by immunoSEQ multiplex PCR; TCRdb stores in-frame clones only, minus some. The profile covers about 59,000 clones, with about 73% appearing a single time and around 20% taken by the ten largest. The sample comprised peripheral blood. Receptors originate from a woman aged 50 to 60 with active or convalescent COVID-19. Both conserved end residues are part of each CDR3.

J | V | CDR3
TRBJ2-5 | TRBV21-1 | CASRRRGRETQYF
TRBJ1-5 | TRBV10-2 | CASSESAGDHYSNQPQHF
TRBJ2-2 | TRBV3-1/TRBV3-2 | CASSRGGRQNTGELFF
TRBJ2-1 | TRBV5-6 | CASSPRTGGSSYNEQFF
TRBJ1-1 | TRBV10-3 | CAISETGKGTEAFF
TRBJ2-1 | TRBV14 | CASSQAFGGGWGNEQFF
TRBJ2-5 | TRBV9 | CASSVEGGSVETQYF
TRBJ2-3 | TRBV2 | CASSPTRRATDTQYF
TRBJ2-7 | TRBV27 | CASSRDSNYEQYF
TRBJ1-1 | TRBV6-5 | CASSRGQVAEAFF
TRBJ1-2 | TRBV18 | CASSTGGNYGYTF
TRBJ1-4 | TRBV6-2/TRBV6-3 | CASSSQHATNEKLFF
TRBJ2-2 | TRBV13 | CASSLGRLAVGTGELFF
TRBJ1-5 | TRBV7-9 | CASSRTGSSNQPQHF
TRBJ1-6 | TRBV19 | CASKNRGEGSPLHF